This section outlines one T cell receptor (beta chain) sequence together with its context. This CDR3 is 16 amino acids long. CDR1 and CDR2 (germline): KGHDR, SFDVKD. V dropped 2 bases and J dropped 2; count of bases not matched to a gene: 8. This record comes from a study of control samples from healthy donors and cancer patients. Using immunoSEQ multiplex PCR, the repertoire was profiled, and TCRdb retains in-frame clones only, with some absent. The sample holds approximately 86,000 clones, approximately 93% seen once. The receptor comes from a woman aged 25-40 years in good health. The rearrangement uses TRBV24-1 and TRBJ2-7; 7 bases agree with TRBD1. What was sequenced was blood. The CDR3 loop is CATSDWGTDGTYEQYF. CDR3 coding DNA: TGTGCCACCAGTGATTGGGGGACAGACGGAACCTACGAGCAGTACTTC.